The 10 T cell receptor beta chains presented below share a single source sample, sequenced in a study of tumor-infiltrating lymphocytes in primary liver carcinoma. Scientists recovered RNA and DNA together from approximately 20-30 mg of unsorted bulk tissue. A primer matching the constant region was used to make TCR beta cDNA from approximately 0.45 ug of total RNA. Slightly modified ARM-PCR served as the procedure for the TCR beta libraries. These libraries came from three rounds of nested multiplex PCR. In the first two PCR rounds, TRBV1-TRBV30 forward primers were paired with a C-beta reverse primer, and each round lasted about 9 cycles. MiXCR, applied by TCRdb to the multiplex PCR reads, yields one record per CDR3 protein. This table has some 94,000 distinct CDR3 sequences, about three quarters appearing once. Sequenced material: liver tumor tissue from sampling region 5. The subset denotes: tumor region T5, tumor centre. Source of these receptors: a woman aged 55 to 70 with primary liver carcinoma and hepatitis B virus infection.

This clonotype appeared a single time. The chain has TRBV5-6 and TRBJ2-7, with 7 bases fitting TRBD2. This CDR3 has 15 residues. V dropped 3 bases and J dropped 6; count of bases not matched to a gene: 12. Germline CDR1 and CDR2: SGHDT and YYEEEE. The CDR3 protein is CASSSRIAGPCEQYF. CDR3 bases: TGTGCCAGCAGCTCCCGGATAGCGGGCCCCTGCGAGCAGTACTTC.

As regards this clonotype: Given a much more abundant clone one base away, this may be a read error. V usage is TRBV11-2 and J usage is TRBJ1-2; 8 nucleotides match TRBD1. The CDR3 has 12 amino acids. Germline V gene data show CDR1 as SGHAT and CDR2 as FQNNGV. The CDR3 region is CASSQGAYCYTF. For the CDR3, the DNA is TGTGCCAGCAGCCAGGGGGCCTATTGCTACACCTTC.

This clonotype appeared a single time. One junction end disagrees with the germline gene, perhaps due to a read error. The rearrangement uses TRBV14 and TRBJ2-1; TRBD2 might be the D (5 bases). Germline assignment: CDR1 SGHDN and CDR2 FVKESK. The CDR3 contains 14 residues. This CDR3 is CASSQALAGNERFF. The CDR3 nucleotides read TGTGCCAGCAGCCAAGCCCTAGCCGGCAATGAGCGGTTCTTC.

As regards this clonotype: The conserved phenylalanine or tryptophan normally closing the CDR3 is absent here, so this likely arose from a read error. The chain links TRBV4-2 to TRBJ2-3; 7 nucleotides align to TRBD2. V dropped 0 bases and J dropped 6; count of bases not matched to a gene: 9. The CDR3 runs to 16 residues. Germline V lookup: CDR1 LGHNA, CDR2 YNFKEQ. For the CDR3, the DNA is TGTGCCAGCAGCCAAGACTGGGGAGGGCTTGTGGATACGCAGTATCTT. It specifies CASSQDWGGLVDTQYL.

Remarks on this clonotype: One end of the junction does not line up with germline, which may come from a read error. The V call is TRBV11-2, the J call TRBJ2-7, with 7 bases aligning to TRBD2. Germline CDR1 is SGHAT and CDR2 is FQNNGV. The CDR3 contains 20 residues. CDR3 amino acids: CASSAIPRLVGGQKPYEQYF. Here the CDR3 DNA reads TGTGCTAGCAGCGCCATTCCCCGACTAGTGGGAGGGCAGAAACCCTACGAACAGTACTTC.

Turning to this clonotype: A much larger clone differs from this one at a single base, so this may be a read error. V and J are TRBV7-9 and TRBJ2-1; weak D call: TRBD2 (6 bases). This CDR3 is built from 14 residues. V shed 6 bases and J shed 3 bases, with 12 bases lying between them. The germline V gene has CDR1 SEHNR and CDR2 FQNEAQ (reference sequence). The CDR3 DNA reads as TGTGCCAGCAGTGCCCCGCGGGGCTACAATGAGCAGTTCTTC. Its protein is CASSAPRGYNEQFF.

Comment on this clonotype: Mismatch with germline at one junction end may stem from a read error. This chain uses TRBV28 with TRBJ2-5; 7 nucleotides line up with TRBD1. CDR1 is MDHEN and CDR2 is SYDVKM in the germline V gene. This CDR3 region has 16 residues. Here the CDR3 reads CAISLSGRGIQETQYF. The CDR3, as DNA: TGTGCCATCAGTTTATCGGGCAGGGGGATCCAAGAGACCCAGTACTTC.

The gene calls are TRBV12-3 or TRBV12-4 and TRBJ1-1; D uncertain. This CDR3 is built from 13 residues. Deletions cut 6 bases from V and 1 base from J, with 9 bases between. CDR3 DNA sequence: TGTGCCAGCAGCTGCCGCGGGAACACTGAAGCTTTCTTT. This codes for CASSCRGNTEAFF.

Concerning this clonotype itself: At one boundary the junction diverges from the germline segment, which might be a read error. This rearrangement joins TRBV11-1 to TRBJ2-3, with 7 bases fitting TRBD2. The CDR3 sequence is 14 residues long. CDR1 and CDR2 from the germline V gene are SGHAT and FQDESV (reference sequence). CDR3 region: CGSSLRLRAGESDF. DNA for the CDR3: TGTGGCAGCAGCTTAAGGCTTCGTGCGGGAGAGTCTGACTTT.

For this clonotype: The limits of the CDR3 on the DNA are not certain, so only TCRdb's listed CDR3 is given. V and J are TRBV29-1 and TRBJ2-2; TRBD1, as called in the table, went unchecked against the DNA. The CDR3 totals 13 residues, both ends included. CDR1 and CDR2 from the germline V gene are SQVTM and ANQGSEA. The CDR3 here is CSVGQGAKGELFF.